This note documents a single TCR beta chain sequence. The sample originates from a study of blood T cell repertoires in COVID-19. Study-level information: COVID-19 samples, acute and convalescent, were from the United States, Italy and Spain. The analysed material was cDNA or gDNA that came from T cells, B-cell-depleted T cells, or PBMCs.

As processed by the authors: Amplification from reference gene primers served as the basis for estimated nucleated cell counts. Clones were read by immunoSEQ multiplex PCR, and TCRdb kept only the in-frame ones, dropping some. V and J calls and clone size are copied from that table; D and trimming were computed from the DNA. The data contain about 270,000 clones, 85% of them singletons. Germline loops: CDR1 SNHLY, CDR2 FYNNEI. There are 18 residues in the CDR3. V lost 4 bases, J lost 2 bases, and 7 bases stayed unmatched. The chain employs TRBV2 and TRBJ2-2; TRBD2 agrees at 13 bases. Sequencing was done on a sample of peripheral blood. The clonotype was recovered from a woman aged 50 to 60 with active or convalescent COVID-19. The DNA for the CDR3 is TGTGCCAGCAGTGGCGGACTAGCGGGAGTGATCAACACCGGGGAGCTGTTTTTT. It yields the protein CASSGGLAGVINTGELFF.